A selection of T cell receptor beta chains follows, all from one sample in a study of CD8 T cells in Susac syndrome. TCRdb analysed the immunoSEQ multiplex PCR reads with MiXCR anew, one entry per CDR3 protein. The table shows 150,000 to 200,000 distinct CDR3 sequences, with around 94% occurring only once. Sequencing was done on a sample of CD4+ T cells from PBMCs. Source of these receptors: a human donor in good health. Each CDR3 is given with its conserved first and last residue. Each record gives: CDR3 protein, CDR3 DNA, V gene, J gene, clone size, D gene. The D gene is left open where the match is weak. Clone size, where shown, is once, few, many, or a class for clones that have expanded.

CDR3aa: CSAPQRGQETQYF; CDR3nt: TGCAGTGCCCCCCAGCGGGGGCAAGAGACCCAGTACTTC; v_gene: TRBV20-1; j_gene: TRBJ2-5; abundance: -; d_gene: TRBD2
CDR3aa: CASSVLSSGGFREQYF; CDR3nt: TGTGCCAGCAGTGTCCTGTCTAGCGGGGGGTTCCGGGAGCAGTACTTC; v_gene: TRBV6-1; j_gene: TRBJ2-7; abundance: -; d_gene: TRBD2
CDR3aa: CASSSPGVGANYGYTF; CDR3nt: TGTGCCAGCAGCTCCCCCGGGGTCGGCGCTAACTATGGCTACACCTTC; v_gene: TRBV5-4; j_gene: TRBJ1-2; abundance: -; d_gene: -
CDR3aa: CAWSIQGAREQYF; CDR3nt: TGTGCCTGGAGTATACAGGGGGCACGCGAGCAGTACTTC; v_gene: TRBV30; j_gene: TRBJ2-7; abundance: -; d_gene: TRBD1
CDR3aa: CATSSLRDEGSPLHF; CDR3nt: TGTGCCACCAGCAGCTTACGGGACGAGGGATCACCCCTCCACTTT; v_gene: TRBV15; j_gene: TRBJ1-6; abundance: once; d_gene: -
CDR3aa: CSVVAGGPEAFF; CDR3nt: TGCAGCGTGGTGGCAGGGGGCCCTGAAGCTTTCTTT; v_gene: TRBV29-1; j_gene: TRBJ1-1; abundance: -; d_gene: TRBD1
CDR3aa: CASSFSRGQPQHF; CDR3nt: TGTGCCAGCAGCTTTAGCAGGGGACAGCCCCAGCATTTT; v_gene: TRBV7-2; j_gene: TRBJ1-5; abundance: -; d_gene: -
CDR3aa: CASSADRGDEQYF; CDR3nt: TGTGCCAGCAGTGCAGACAGGGGCGACGAGCAGTACTTC; v_gene: TRBV2; j_gene: TRBJ2-7; abundance: few; d_gene: TRBD1
CDR3aa: CASSYSHPTSGIYNEQFF; CDR3nt: TGTGCCAGCAGTTACTCCCACCCGACTAGCGGGATTTACAATGAGCAGTTCTTC; v_gene: TRBV6-2/TRBV6-3; j_gene: TRBJ2-1; abundance: -; d_gene: TRBD2
CDR3aa: CASSQGLADGDTQYF; CDR3nt: TGTGCCAGCAGCCAGGGACTAGCGGACGGAGATACGCAGTATTTT; v_gene: TRBV4-2; j_gene: TRBJ2-3; abundance: once; d_gene: TRBD2